Below, 10 T cell receptor beta chains from the same sample are listed, as sequenced in a study of technical replicates of blood from a handful of donors. Sequencing was performed with immunoSEQ multiplex PCR; in TCRdb, only in-frame clones are kept and a portion is missing. The sample has about 61,000 clones; 70% to 90% are singletons. Sequenced: PBMCs. The source is a human donor in good health. Some clones in this sample may be carry-over from other donors' samples.

V is TRBV19 and J is TRBJ1-3; D perhaps matches TRBD1 (6 bases). CDR3 length equals 18 residues. The germline CDR1 and CDR2 sequences are LNHDA and SQIVND (reference sequence). Between the trimmed V and J ends, which lost 7 bases and 2 bases, there was a span of 24 bases. CDR3 nucleotide sequence: TGTGCCAGTACCAATACTAGCCCGGGGGGCCCTACTGGAAACACCATATATTTT. This sequence encodes CASTNTSPGGPTGNTIYF.

The chain combines TRBV20-1 with TRBJ2-4; D call uncertain. Trimming shortened V by 6 bases and J by 4 bases, and 7 bases separated the two germline ends. The CDR3 covers 11 residues. Germline CDR1 and CDR2: DFQATT and SNEGSKA (reference sequence). CDR3 residues: CSAPFKNIQYF. The CDR3 nucleotides read TGCAGTGCCCCCTTTAAAAACATTCAGTACTTC.

The V gene is TRBV30, the J gene TRBJ1-2; D may be TRBD1 (5 bases). Germline CDR1 reads GTSNPN; CDR2 reads SVGIG (reference sequence). The CDR3 sequence is 14 residues long. V shed 3 bases and J shed 1 base, with 12 bases lying between them. The CDR3 is CAWSRDLNNYGYTF. The DNA of the CDR3 is TGTGCCTGGAGCCGGGACTTAAATAACTATGGCTACACCTTC.

This chain uses TRBV5-6 with TRBJ2-7; 11 bases match TRBD1. J was trimmed by 1 base and V by 2 bases; bases with no gene match: 5. Germline-derived CDR1 and CDR2 are SGHDT and YYEEEE. The CDR3 spans 16 residues. In nucleotides, the CDR3 is TGTGCCAGCAGCTTTTGGACAGGGGGCCTATCCTACGAGCAGTACTTC. Protein: CASSFWTGGLSYEQYF.

The chain combines TRBV5-4 with TRBJ2-7, with a weak D call TRBD2 (6 bases). Trimming pared 5 bases from V and 10 bases from J, leaving 13 bases between. The germline gives CDR1 SGHNT, CDR2 YYREEE (reference sequence). The CDR3 totals 11 residues. The CDR3 region has the DNA TGTGCCAGCAGTTCCGGGCGGGATCAGTACTTC. Its protein is CASSSGRDQYF.

The chain couples TRBV11-2 to TRBJ2-1, with a weak D call TRBD2 (6 bases). Trimming left V 5 bases short and J 5 bases short, with 13 bases between. CDR3 length equals 14 residues. CDR1 is SGHAT and CDR2 is FQNNGV in the germline V gene. CDR3 amino acids: CASSPIWGDNEQFF. The CDR3 DNA is TGTGCCAGCAGCCCAATTTGGGGGGACAATGAGCAGTTCTTC.

This rearrangement joins TRBV28 to TRBJ1-2; D is possibly TRBD1 (5 bases). This CDR3 contains 12 residues. CDR1 and CDR2 from the germline V gene are MDHEN and SYDVKM. The V end lost 4 bases, the J end lost 3 bases, and 6 bases lay between the germline ends. The CDR3, as DNA: TGTGCCAGCAGTTCGACAGACTATGGCTACACCTTC. Translation gives CASSSTDYGYTF.

The rearrangement links TRBV7-2 to TRBJ2-2; no firm D call. This CDR3 has 12 amino acids. Germline values: CDR1 SGHTA, CDR2 FQGNSA. With 4 bases removed from V and 3 bases from J, the gap between germline ends came to 3 bases. The CDR3 region has the DNA TGTGCCAGCAGCTCGTACACCGGGGAGCTGTTTTTT. Amino acids: CASSSYTGELFF.

The chain has TRBV5-8 and TRBJ1-1, with a possible D match to TRBD1 (5 bases). The CDR3 covers 14 residues. Germline lookup yields CDR1 SGHTS and CDR2 YDEGEE. The germline V and J ends were trimmed by 7 bases and 3 bases, with 16 bases remaining between them. In DNA form, the CDR3 reads TGTGCCAGCTACAGGAGATTCGCTGACACTGAAGCTTTCTTT. This translates into CASYRRFADTEAFF.

The chain carries TRBV7-7 and TRBJ2-7; D might be TRBD1 (6 bases). V lost 5 bases and J 0 bases, leaving 11 bases between the germline ends. CDR1 and CDR2 from the germline V gene are SSHAT and FNYEAQ (reference sequence). This CDR3 has 14 amino acids. In DNA form, the CDR3 reads TGTGCCAGCAGCCGGACAGTAACCTCCTACGAGCAGTACTTC. This translates into CASSRTVTSYEQYF.